A selection of T cell receptor beta chains follows, all from one sample in a study of CD8 T cells in Susac syndrome. In TCRdb, the immunoSEQ multiplex PCR reads were re-called with MiXCR into one record per CDR3 protein. Among under 200,000 distinct CDR3 sequences listed, under 97% were seen once. The sequenced sample was CD4+ T cells from PBMCs. All receptors come from a human donor with Susac syndrome. CDR3s include the opening cysteine and the closing phenylalanine or tryptophan. D genes are given only for firm matches.

J gene: TRBJ1-4
CDR3 length: 15
D gene: -
V gene: TRBV12-3/TRBV12-4
CDR3 protein: CASSFRGGGNEKLFF
CDR3 DNA: TGTGCCAGCAGTTTTCGGGGGGGAGGTAATGAAAAACTGTTTTTT

J gene: TRBJ2-3
CDR3 length: 14
D gene: -
V gene: TRBV7-3
CDR3 protein: CASSRGTEEDTQYF
CDR3 DNA: TGTGCCAGCAGCCGCGGGACAGAAGAAGATACGCAGTATTTT

J gene: TRBJ1-2
CDR3 length: 14
D gene: -
V gene: TRBV7-8
CDR3 protein: CASSLASRDYGYTF
CDR3 DNA: TGTGCCAGCAGCTTAGCCTCCCGGGACTATGGCTACACCTTC

J gene: TRBJ2-5
CDR3 length: 15
D gene: TRBD1
V gene: TRBV7-9
CDR3 protein: CASSVRTGGGETQYF
CDR3 DNA: TGTGCCAGCAGCGTGAGGACAGGGGGGGGCGAGACCCAGTACTTC

J gene: TRBJ1-2
CDR3 length: 10
D gene: -
V gene: TRBV30
CDR3 protein: CAWSVLWVTF
CDR3 DNA: TGTGCCTGGAGTGTACTCTGGGTCACCTTC

J gene: TRBJ1-1
CDR3 length: 14
D gene: -
V gene: TRBV5-6
CDR3 protein: CASRRTAGRTEAFF
CDR3 DNA: TGTGCCAGCAGACGGACAGCGGGCCGCACTGAAGCTTTCTTT

J gene: TRBJ1-3
CDR3 length: 15
D gene: -
V gene: TRBV5-1
CDR3 protein: CASSLAASSGNTIYF
CDR3 DNA: TGCGCCAGCAGCTTGGCCGCCAGCTCTGGAAACACCATATATTTT

J gene: TRBJ2-6
CDR3 length: 13
D gene: -
V gene: TRBV30
CDR3 protein: CAWSPGGANVLTF
CDR3 DNA: TGTGCCTGGAGTCCAGGAGGGGCCAACGTCCTGACTTTC

J gene: TRBJ2-6
CDR3 length: 12
D gene: -
V gene: TRBV28
CDR3 protein: CATQSGANVLTF
CDR3 DNA: TGTGCCACACAATCTGGGGCCAACGTCCTGACTTTC

J gene: TRBJ2-7
CDR3 length: 12
D gene: -
V gene: TRBV6-5
CDR3 protein: CASSYPVWEQYF
CDR3 DNA: TGTGCCAGCAGTTACCCTGTGTGGGAGCAGTACTTC